This paragraph covers one T cell receptor beta chain sequence. The V and J ends lost 5 bases and 2 bases, in that order; junction bases with no gene match: 3. CDR3 length equals 13 residues. Germline CDR1 SGHDT, CDR2 YYEEEE. TCRdb's table, derived via immunoSEQ multiplex PCR, lists solely in-frame clones and lacks some. The table shows nearly 45,000 clones, with about 86% occurring only once. This entry comes from a study of blood T cell repertoires in COVID-19. Looking at the study overall: In each case, the material was cDNA or gDNA derived from T cells, B-cell-depleted T cells, or PBMCs.

This chain links TRBV5-6 with TRBJ1-2, with TRBD1 matching 7 bases. What was sequenced was peripheral blood. The origin of this receptor is a human donor in a cohort sampled during active COVID-19. The CDR3 loop reads CASRIQGNYGYTF. DNA for the CDR3: TGTGCCAGCAGGATACAGGGGAACTATGGCTACACCTTC.